This T cell receptor (beta chain) is from a study of kidney transplant recipient with SARS-CoV-2 infection. The CDR3 is 14 amino acids. The ends were cut back, 3 bases at V and 1 base at J, with 9 bases in the middle. Germline V CDR1 and CDR2: SGHTA, FQGNSA. TCRdb passed the reads through MiXCR, listing each CDR3 protein once. The repertoire holds under 300,000 distinct CDR3 sequences, with around 26% as singletons. This clonotype has ten or more counts. The sample in question was a blood sample, obtained at baseline and on roughly day 120 from a kidney transplant recipient. The rearrangement joins TRBV7-2 to TRBJ1-2; D is perhaps TRBD1 (5 bases). This sequence originates from a male patient between 25 and 39 years old who had COVID-19 and was a kidney transplant recipient. A subset of T cells may come from the graft donor. The CDR3 DNA reads TGTGCCAGCAGCTTCAGGGACCATAACTATGGCTACACCTTC. Protein sequence: CASSFRDHNYGYTF.